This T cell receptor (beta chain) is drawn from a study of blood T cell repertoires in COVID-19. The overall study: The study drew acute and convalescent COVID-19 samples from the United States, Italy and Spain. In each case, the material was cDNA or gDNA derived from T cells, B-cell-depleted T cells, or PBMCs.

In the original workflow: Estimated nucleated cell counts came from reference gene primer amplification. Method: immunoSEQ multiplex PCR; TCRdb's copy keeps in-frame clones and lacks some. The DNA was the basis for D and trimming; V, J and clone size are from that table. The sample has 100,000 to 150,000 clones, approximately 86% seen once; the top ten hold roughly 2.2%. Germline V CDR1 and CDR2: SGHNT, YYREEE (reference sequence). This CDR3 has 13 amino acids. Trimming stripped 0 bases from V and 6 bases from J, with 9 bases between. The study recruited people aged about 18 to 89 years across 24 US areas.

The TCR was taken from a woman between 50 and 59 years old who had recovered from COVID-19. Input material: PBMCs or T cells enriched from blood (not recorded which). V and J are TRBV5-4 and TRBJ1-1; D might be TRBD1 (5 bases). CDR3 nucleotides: TGTGCCAGCAGCTTGGTTCAAGGGGCTGAAGCTTTCTTT. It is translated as CASSLVQGAEAFF.